The clone carrying this T cell receptor (beta chain) was counted at least ten times. The data belong to a study of spatial heterogeneity in lung cancer. Trimming took 2 bases from V and 3 from J, leaving 10 bases between them. Germline CDR1 LGHNA, CDR2 YSLEER. This CDR3 spans 15 amino acids. TCRdb fed the 5' RACE reads into MiXCR, producing one record per CDR3 protein. The sample carries 8,000 to 9,000 distinct CDR3 sequences, approximately 5% recorded once. Time point reported: sample taken at primary tumor resection. The genes are TRBV4-3 and TRBJ2-2; D gene ambiguous. The specimen comprised PBMCs, sampled at surgery. The TCR was taken from a male donor with early-stage non-small cell lung cancer. CDR3 region: CASSQNHYYTGELFF. The CDR3 region has the DNA TGCGCCAGCAGCCAAAATCATTACTACACCGGGGAGCTGTTTTTT.